This T cell receptor beta chain was found in a study of identical twins. This clonotype was picked up a small number of times. As yet, its antigen is unknown. TCRdb fed the 5' RACE reads into MiXCR, producing one record per CDR3 protein. This table has around 480,000 distinct CDR3 sequences, around 15% appearing once. CDR3 size: 16 residues. Germline CDR1 reads WNHNN; CDR2 reads SYGVQD (reference sequence). The V end lost 0 bases, the J end lost 0 bases, and 12 bases lay between the germline ends. Study-wide results and caveats: The abundant beta clonotypes from cord blood had fewer insertions, and memory repertoires had none of this.

This same sample was also taken into another study, of yellow fever vaccine responses in identical twins.

V and J are TRBV10-1 and TRBJ2-7; TRBD2 might be the D (5 bases). This receptor was taken from a woman under 30 in good health. The material sequenced was CD4+ T cells sorted from blood. DNA for the CDR3: TGCGCCAGCAGTGAGTCGGTAGGCGGGCCCTCCTACGAGCAGTACTTC. This gives the protein CASSESVGGPSYEQYF.